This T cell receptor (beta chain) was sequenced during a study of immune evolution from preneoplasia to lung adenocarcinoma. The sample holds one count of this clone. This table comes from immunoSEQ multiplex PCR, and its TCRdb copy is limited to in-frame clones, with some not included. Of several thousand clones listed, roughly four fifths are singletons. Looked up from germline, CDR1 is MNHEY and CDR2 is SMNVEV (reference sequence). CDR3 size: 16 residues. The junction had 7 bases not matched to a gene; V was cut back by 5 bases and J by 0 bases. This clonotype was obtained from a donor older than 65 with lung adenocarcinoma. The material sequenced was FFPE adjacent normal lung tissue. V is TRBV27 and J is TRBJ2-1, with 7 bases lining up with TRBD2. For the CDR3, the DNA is TGTGCCAGCAGTCCTACTCTAGCGGACTCCTACAATGAGCAGTTCTTC. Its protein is CASSPTLADSYNEQFF.